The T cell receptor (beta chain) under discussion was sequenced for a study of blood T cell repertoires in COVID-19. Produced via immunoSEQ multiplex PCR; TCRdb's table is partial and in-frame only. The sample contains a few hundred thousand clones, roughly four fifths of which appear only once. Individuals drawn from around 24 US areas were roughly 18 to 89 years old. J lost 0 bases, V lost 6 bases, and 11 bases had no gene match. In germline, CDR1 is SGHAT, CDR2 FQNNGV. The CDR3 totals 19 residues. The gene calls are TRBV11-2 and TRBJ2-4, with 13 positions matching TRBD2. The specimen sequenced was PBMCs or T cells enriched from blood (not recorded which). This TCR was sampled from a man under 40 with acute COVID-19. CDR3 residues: CASSYGLAGDRVAKNIQYF. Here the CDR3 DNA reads TGTGCCAGCAGTTATGGACTAGCGGGGGATAGAGTAGCCAAAAACATTCAGTACTTC.